This T cell receptor beta chain derives from a study of a mutant IDH1 vaccine in newly diagnosed glioma. The overall study: Commencement of vaccination occurred 4-6 weeks following radiotherapy alone, or concurrently with temozolomide cycles. Whole-study results and caveats: Most patients, about 93%, showed vaccine-induced immune responses.

The CDR3 sequence is 15 residues long. Germline V gene data show CDR1 as MNHEY and CDR2 as SVGAGI. With 6 bases clipped from V and 0 bases from J, the junction kept 4 bases outside the gene matches. Described time point: week 47, end of study. A single vaccine dose contained 300 ug of mutant IDH1 20-mer peptide, and topical imiquimod was used with it. Patients, over weeks 1, 3, 5, 7, 11, 15, 19 and 23, received a total of eight vaccinations. This clone was counted a single time. Its specificity is unknown. Clones were read by immunoSEQ multiplex PCR, and TCRdb kept only the in-frame ones, dropping some. The repertoire has about 56,000 clones, roughly four fifths of them found once; the top ten carry roughly 3%.

This material consisted of PBMCs, taken from a glioma patient whose treatment included an IDH1 peptide vaccine. This receptor was taken from a woman aged 50 to 60 with glioma. This sequence joins TRBV6-5 and TRBJ2-1, with 8 bases aligning to TRBD2. CDR3 in DNA: TGTGCCAGCAGCCAGCGGGGGAGCTCCTACAATGAGCAGTTCTTC. The encoded protein is CASSQRGSSYNEQFF.